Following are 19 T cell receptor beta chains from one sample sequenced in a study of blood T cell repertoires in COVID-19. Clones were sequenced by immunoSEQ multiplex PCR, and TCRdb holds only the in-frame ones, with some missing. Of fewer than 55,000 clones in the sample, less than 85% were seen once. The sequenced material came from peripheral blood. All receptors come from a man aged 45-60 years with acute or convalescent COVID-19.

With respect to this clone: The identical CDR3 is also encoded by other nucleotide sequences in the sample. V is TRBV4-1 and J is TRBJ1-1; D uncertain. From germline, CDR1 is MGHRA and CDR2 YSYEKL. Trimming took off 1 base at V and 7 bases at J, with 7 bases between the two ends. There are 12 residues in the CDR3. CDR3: CASSQGASEAFF. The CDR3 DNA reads TGCGCCAGCAGCCAAGGCGCAAGTGAAGCTTTCTTT.

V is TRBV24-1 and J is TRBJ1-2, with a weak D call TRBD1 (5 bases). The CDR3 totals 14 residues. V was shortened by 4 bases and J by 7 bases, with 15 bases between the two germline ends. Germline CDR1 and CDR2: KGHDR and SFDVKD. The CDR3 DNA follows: TGTGCCACCAGTGACCCCTCAGGGTTCGGTGGCTACACCTTC. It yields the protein CATSDPSGFGGYTF.

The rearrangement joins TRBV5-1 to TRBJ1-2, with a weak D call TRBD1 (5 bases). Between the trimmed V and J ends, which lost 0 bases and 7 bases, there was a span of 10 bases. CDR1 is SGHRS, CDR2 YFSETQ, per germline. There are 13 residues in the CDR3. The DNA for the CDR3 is TGCGCCAGCAGCTTGGACTCCAGGGTTGGCTACACCTTC. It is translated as CASSLDSRVGYTF. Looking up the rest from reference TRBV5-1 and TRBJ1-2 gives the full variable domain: KAGVTQTPRYLIKTRGQQVTLSCSPISGHRSVSWYQQTPGQGLQFLFEYFSETQRNKGNFPGRFSGRQFSNSRSEMNVSTLELGDSALYLCASSLDSRVGYTFGSGTRLTVV.

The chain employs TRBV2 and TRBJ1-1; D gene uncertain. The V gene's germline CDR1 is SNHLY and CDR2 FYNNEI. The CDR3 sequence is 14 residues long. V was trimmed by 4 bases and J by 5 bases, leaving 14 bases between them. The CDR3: CASSVEGSRTEAFF. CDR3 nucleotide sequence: TGTGCCAGCAGTGTAGAGGGCTCGAGGACTGAAGCTTTCTTT. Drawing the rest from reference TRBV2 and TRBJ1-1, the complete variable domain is EPEVTQTPSHQVTQMGQEVILRCVPISNHLYFYWYRQILGQKVEFLVSFYNNEISEKSEIFDDQFSVERPDGSNFTLKIRSTKLEDSAMYFCASSVEGSRTEAFFGQGTRLTVV.

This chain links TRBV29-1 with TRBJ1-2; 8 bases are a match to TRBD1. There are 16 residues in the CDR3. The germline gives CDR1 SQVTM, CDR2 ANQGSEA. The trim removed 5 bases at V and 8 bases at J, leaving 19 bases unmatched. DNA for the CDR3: TGCAGCGTTTTTACGGGACAGGTCTCCCTGGCTATGGGCTACACCTTC. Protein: CSVFTGQVSLAMGYTF. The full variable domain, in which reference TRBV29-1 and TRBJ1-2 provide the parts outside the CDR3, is SAVISQKPSRDICQRGTSLTIQCQVDSQVTMMFWYRQQPGQSLTLIATANQGSEATYESGFVIDKFPISRPNLTFSTLTVSNMSPEDSSIYLCSVFTGQVSLAMGYTFGSGTRLTVV.

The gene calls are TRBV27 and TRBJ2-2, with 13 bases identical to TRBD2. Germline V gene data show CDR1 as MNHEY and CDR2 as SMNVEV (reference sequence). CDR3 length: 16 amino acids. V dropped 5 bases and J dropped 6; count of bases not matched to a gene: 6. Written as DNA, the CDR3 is TGTGCCAGCAGTCTCACCGGGACTAGCGGGGCCGGGGAGCTGTTTTTT. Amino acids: CASSLTGTSGAGELFF.

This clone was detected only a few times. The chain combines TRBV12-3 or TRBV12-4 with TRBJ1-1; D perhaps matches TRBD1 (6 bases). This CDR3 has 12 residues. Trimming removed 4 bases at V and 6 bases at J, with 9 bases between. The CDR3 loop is CASSSGTPEAFF. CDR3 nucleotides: TGTGCCAGCAGTTCGGGGACACCTGAAGCTTTCTTT.

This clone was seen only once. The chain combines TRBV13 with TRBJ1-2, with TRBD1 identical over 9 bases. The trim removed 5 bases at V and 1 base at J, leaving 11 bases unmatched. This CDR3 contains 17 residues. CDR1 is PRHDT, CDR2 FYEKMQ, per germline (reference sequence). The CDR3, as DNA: TGTGCCAGCAGCCCCTTCCGGGGGGACAGGGATAACTATGGCTACACCTTC. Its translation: CASSPFRGDRDNYGYTF.

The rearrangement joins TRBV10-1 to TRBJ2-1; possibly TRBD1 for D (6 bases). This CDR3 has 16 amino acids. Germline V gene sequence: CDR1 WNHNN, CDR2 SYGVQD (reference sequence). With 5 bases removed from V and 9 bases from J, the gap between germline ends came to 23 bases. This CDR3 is CASSRHRAAGFIEQFF. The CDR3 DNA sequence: TGCGCCAGCAGTAGACACAGGGCCGCGGGTTTCATTGAGCAGTTCTTC.

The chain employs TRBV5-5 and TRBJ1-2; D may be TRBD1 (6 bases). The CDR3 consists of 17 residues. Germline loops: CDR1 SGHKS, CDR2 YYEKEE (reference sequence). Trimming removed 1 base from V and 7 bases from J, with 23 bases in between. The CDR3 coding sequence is TGTGCCAGCAGCTTGTGGTCCCTCAGGGGAGGGTTGGGTGGCTACACCTTC. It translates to CASSLWSLRGGLGGYTF.

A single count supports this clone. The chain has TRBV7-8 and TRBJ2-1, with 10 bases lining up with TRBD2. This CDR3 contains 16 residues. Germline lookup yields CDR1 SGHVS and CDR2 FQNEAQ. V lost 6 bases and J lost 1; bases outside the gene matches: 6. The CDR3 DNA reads TGTGCCAGCAGTACAAGCGGGGGGGGGTCCTACAATGAGCAGTTCTTC. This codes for CASSTSGGGSYNEQFF.

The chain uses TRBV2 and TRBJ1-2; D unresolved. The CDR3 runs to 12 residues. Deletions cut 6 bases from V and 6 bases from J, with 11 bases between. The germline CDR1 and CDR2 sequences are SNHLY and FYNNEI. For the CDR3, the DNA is TGTGCCAGCAGGTCGGGCGGGGATGGCTACACCTTC. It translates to CASRSGGDGYTF.

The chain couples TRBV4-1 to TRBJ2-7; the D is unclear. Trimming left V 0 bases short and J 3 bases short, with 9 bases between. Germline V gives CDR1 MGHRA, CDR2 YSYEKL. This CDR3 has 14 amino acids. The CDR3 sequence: CASSQEETGYEQYF. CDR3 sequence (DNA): TGCGCCAGCAGCCAAGAGGAGACTGGCTACGAGCAGTACTTC.

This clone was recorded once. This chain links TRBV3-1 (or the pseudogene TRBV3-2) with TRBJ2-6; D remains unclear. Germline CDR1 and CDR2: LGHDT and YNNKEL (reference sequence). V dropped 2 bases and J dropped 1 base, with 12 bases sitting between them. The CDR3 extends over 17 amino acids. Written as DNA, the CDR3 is TGTGCCAGCAGCCAATGGGTGGGCAGGTCTGGGGCCAACGTCCTGACTTTC. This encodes CASSQWVGRSGANVLTF.

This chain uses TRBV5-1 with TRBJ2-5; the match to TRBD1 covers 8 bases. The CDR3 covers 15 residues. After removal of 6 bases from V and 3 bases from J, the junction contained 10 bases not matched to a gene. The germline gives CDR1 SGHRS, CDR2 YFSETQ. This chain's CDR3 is CASTREQGAEETQYF. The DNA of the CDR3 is TGCGCCAGCACTCGAGAGCAGGGGGCGGAAGAGACCCAGTACTTC.

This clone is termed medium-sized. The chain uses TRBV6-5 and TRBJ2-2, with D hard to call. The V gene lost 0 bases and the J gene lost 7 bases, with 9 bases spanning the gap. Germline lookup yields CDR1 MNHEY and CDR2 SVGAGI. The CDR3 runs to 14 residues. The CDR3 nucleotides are TGTGCCAGCAGTTACTCGAATCAGGTCGGGGAGCTGTTTTTT. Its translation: CASSYSNQVGELFF.

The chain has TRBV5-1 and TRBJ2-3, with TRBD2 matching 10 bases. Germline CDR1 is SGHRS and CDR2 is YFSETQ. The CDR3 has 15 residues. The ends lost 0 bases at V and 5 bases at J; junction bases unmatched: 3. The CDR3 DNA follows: TGCGCCAGCAGCTTGGGTAGCGGGAGGATAGATACGCAGTATTTT. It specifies CASSLGSGRIDTQYF.

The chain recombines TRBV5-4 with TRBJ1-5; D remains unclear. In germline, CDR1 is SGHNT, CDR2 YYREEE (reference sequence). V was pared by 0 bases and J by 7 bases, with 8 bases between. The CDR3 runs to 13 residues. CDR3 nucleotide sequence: TGTGCCAGCAGCTTGGATAGGGAGCAGCCCCAGCATTTT. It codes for CASSLDREQPQHF.

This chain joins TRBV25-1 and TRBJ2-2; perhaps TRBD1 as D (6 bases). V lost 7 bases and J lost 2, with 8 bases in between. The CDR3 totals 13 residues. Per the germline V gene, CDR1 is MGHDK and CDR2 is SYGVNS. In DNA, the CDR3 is TGTGCCAGCAAGGGACACAACACCGGGGAGCTGTTTTTT. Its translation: CASKGHNTGELFF. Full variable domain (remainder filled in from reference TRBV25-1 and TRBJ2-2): EADIYQTPRYLVIGTGKKITLECSQTMGHDKMYWYQQDPGMELHLIHYSYGVNSTEKGDLSSESTVSRIRTEHFPLTLESARPSHTSQYLCASKGHNTGELFFGEGSRLTVL.